What follows are 25 T cell receptor beta chains derived from one specimen sequenced in a study of beta chain features in type 1 diabetes. Since all of the isolated RNA was reverse transcribed, expressed TCRB transcripts were what got sequenced. Here immunoSEQ multiplex PCR was the method, and the copy in TCRdb shows in-frame clones only, minus some. The table has approximately 380,000 clones, more than 12% seen once. Sequencing was done on a sample of naive CD4+ T cells from blood. All receptors derive from a woman between 18 and 29 years old in good health.

This clone was detected only a few times. The gene calls are TRBV29-1 and TRBJ1-2; D not resolved. Germline CDR1 SQVTM, CDR2 ANQGSEA. This CDR3 is 12 amino acids long. V lost 3 bases and J lost 2, with 7 bases in between. The CDR3 is CSVDRVNYGYTF. CDR3 bases: TGCAGCGTTGATCGGGTAAACTATGGCTACACCTTC.

The chain links TRBV15 to TRBJ1-5; D may be TRBD1 (5 bases). V dropped 0 bases and J dropped 2 bases, with 11 bases sitting between them. Germline CDR1 LNHNV, CDR2 YYDKDF (reference sequence). The CDR3 length is 16 residues. CDR3 nucleotides: TGTGCCACCAGCAGAGATGACAGAACGGGCAATCAGCCCCAGCATTTT. Translating it yields CATSRDDRTGNQPQHF. The full variable domain, with the rest looked up from reference TRBV15 and TRBJ1-5, is DAMVIQNPRYQVTQFGKPVTLSCSQTLNHNVMYWYQQKSSQAPKLLFHYYDKDFNNEADTPDNFQSRRPNTSFCFLDIRSPGLGDTAMYLCATSRDDRTGNQPQHFGDGTRLSIL.

J is TRBJ2-3 and V is TRBV19, with D possibly matching TRBD2 (6 bases). Per germline, CDR1 LNHDA and CDR2 SQIVND (reference sequence). V was pared by 5 bases and J by 0 bases, with 9 bases between. The CDR3 consists of 14 residues. The CDR3 coding sequence is TGTGCCAGTAGTGCGGGACTTAGCACAGATACGCAGTATTTT. Translated: CASSAGLSTDTQYF.

The chain combines TRBV4-2 with TRBJ2-5; 13 nucleotides agree with TRBD2. The trim removed 3 bases at V and 5 bases at J, leaving 6 bases unmatched. The CDR3 is made up of 16 amino acids. Germline V CDR1 and CDR2: LGHNA, YNFKEQ. The CDR3 DNA reads as TGTGCCAGCAGCCAGGGACTAGCGGGGCCGGGGGAGACCCAGTACTTC. Amino acids: CASSQGLAGPGETQYF.

The chain has TRBV5-1 and TRBJ2-7; 8 bases match TRBD2. Germline trimming cut 4 bases from V and 5 bases from J; bases unmatched to any gene: 11. Germline lookup yields CDR1 SGHRS and CDR2 YFSETQ. The CDR3 runs to 15 residues. The chain's CDR3 is CASSPPLAEAHEQYF. In DNA form, the CDR3 reads TGCGCCAGCAGCCCACCACTAGCGGAAGCCCACGAGCAGTACTTC.

This clone was seen a few times. This sequence joins TRBV6-1 and TRBJ2-7; D call uncertain. CDR1 is MNHNS, CDR2 SASEGT, per germline. Trimming took off 3 bases at V and 2 bases at J, with 8 bases between the two ends. This CDR3 region has 13 residues. CDR3 residues: CASSDWATYEQYF. CDR3 DNA sequence: TGTGCCAGCAGTGACTGGGCCACCTACGAGCAGTACTTC.

V gene TRBV6-5 combines with J gene TRBJ2-6; the D gene is possibly TRBD1 (5 bases). CDR3 length: 16 residues. From germline, CDR1 is MNHEY and CDR2 SVGAGI. V dropped 3 bases and J dropped 1 base, with 10 bases sitting between them. CDR3 coding DNA: TGTGCCAGCAGTTATTCAGGGTCTTCTGGGGCCAACGTCCTGACTTTC. It is translated as CASSYSGSSGANVLTF.

This chain uses TRBV9 with TRBJ2-1; TRBD2 matches 7 bases. The trim removed 0 bases at V and 0 bases at J, leaving 3 bases unmatched. The CDR3 runs to 16 residues. Germline V CDR1 and CDR2: SGDLS, YYNGEE. The CDR3 nucleotides read TGTGCCAGCAGCGTAGTTGGCGGGGGCTCCTACAATGAGCAGTTCTTC. Translation: CASSVVGGGSYNEQFF.

This clone appeared a few times. The V call is TRBV4-2, the J call TRBJ2-1, with 7 bases lining up with TRBD1. The CDR3 is made up of 15 amino acids. From germline, CDR1 is LGHNA and CDR2 YNFKEQ. J lost 8 bases, V lost 3 bases, and 10 bases had no gene match. The CDR3 DNA is TGTGCCAGCAGCCAGTCCGGGACAGTAAGCGATGAGCAGTTCTTC. Translated: CASSQSGTVSDEQFF.

This rearrangement joins TRBV28 to TRBJ2-7; 10 bases agree with TRBD2. This CDR3 has 13 residues. With V trimmed by 10 bases and J by 0 bases, 3 bases remained unmatched. Per germline, CDR1 MDHEN and CDR2 SYDVKM. CDR3 DNA: TGTGCCACCGTAGCGGGAGGCTCCTACGAGCAGTACTTC. Translating gives CATVAGGSYEQYF.

J is TRBJ2-1 and V is TRBV9; 9 bases line up with TRBD1. Per the germline V gene, CDR1 is SGDLS and CDR2 is YYNGEE. With V trimmed by 0 bases and J by 7 bases, 2 bases remained unmatched. The CDR3 runs 14 residues. The DNA of the CDR3 is TGTGCCAGCAGCGTAGACAGGGGGCAGAATGAGCAGTTCTTC. This codes for CASSVDRGQNEQFF.

This clone was seen a few times. The V gene is TRBV18, the J gene TRBJ2-1; 8 bases are a match to TRBD2. The V gene's germline CDR1 is KGHSH and CDR2 LQKENI. The CDR3 covers 13 residues. Trimming removed 5 bases from V and 5 bases from J; junction bases left unmatched: 2. The CDR3 DNA follows: TGTGCCAGCTCATCGGGACTAGACAATGAGCAGTTCTTC. Protein: CASSSGLDNEQFF.

The sample holds a few counts of this clone. V is TRBV29-1 and J is TRBJ2-1; TRBD2 matches at 8 bases. CDR1 and CDR2 (germline): SQVTM, ANQGSEA. Unmatched junction bases numbered 9, after V lost 3 bases and J lost 8 bases. CDR3 length: 14 amino acids. The chain's CDR3 is CSVEVGAGGDEQFF. The CDR3 bases are TGCAGCGTTGAGGTCGGGGCCGGGGGGGATGAGCAGTTCTTC.

This sequence joins TRBV14 and TRBJ2-2; D might be TRBD1 (6 bases). The length of the CDR3 is 15 residues. The V gene's germline CDR1 is SGHDN and CDR2 FVKESK. V shed 5 bases and J shed 4 bases, with 14 bases lying between them. The CDR3 DNA follows: TGTGCCAGCAGCAAATACCGGGACATCACCGGGGAGCTGTTTTTT. This encodes CASSKYRDITGELFF.

This chain links TRBV6-6 with TRBJ2-5; 9 positions agree with TRBD2. The CDR3 totals 15 residues. Germline CDR1 MNHNY, CDR2 SVGAGI (reference sequence). V lost 7 bases and J lost 5; bases outside the gene matches: 11. The CDR3 DNA follows: TGTGCCAGCAAACGTAGCGGGAGTAGGTGGGAGACCCAGTACTTC. Residues: CASKRSGSRWETQYF.

The chain recombines TRBV7-9 with TRBJ2-7; 8 bases are shared with TRBD1. Germline V gives CDR1 SEHNR, CDR2 FQNEAQ (reference sequence). The CDR3 extends over 13 amino acids. Trimming cost V 5 bases and J 5 bases; bases outside gene matches: 5. CDR3 loop: CASSLTDRDEQYF. The CDR3 nucleotides are TGTGCCAGCAGCCTCACGGACAGGGACGAGCAGTACTTC.

In this sample, this clone turned up a few times. This chain connects TRBV29-1 to TRBJ1-2, with D unresolved. Deletions cut 8 bases from V and 4 bases from J, with 11 bases between. The CDR3 is 11 residues long. Germline CDR1 and CDR2: SQVTM and ANQGSEA. The CDR3 DNA reads TGCAGCTTCCGGGGAACCTATGGCTACACCTTC. Its translation: CSFRGTYGYTF.

This rearrangement joins TRBV5-4 to TRBJ1-2; possibly TRBD1 for D (5 bases). Per the germline V gene, CDR1 is SGHNT and CDR2 is YYREEE (reference sequence). The CDR3 is 13 amino acids. V lost 3 bases to trimming and J lost 7 bases, with 13 bases between them. DNA for the CDR3: TGTGCCAGCAGCTCCGGGACCGGGGGTGGCTACACCTTC. Its protein product is CASSSGTGGGYTF.

This clone appeared a few times. The rearrangement uses TRBV30 and TRBJ2-1; the match to TRBD1 covers 7 bases. The ends lost 3 bases at V and 4 bases at J; junction bases unmatched: 3. CDR3 size: 13 residues. Germline V gene sequence: CDR1 GTSNPN, CDR2 SVGIG (reference sequence). The CDR3 DNA follows: TGTGCCTGGAGCCAGGGGGTATACAATGAGCAGTTCTTC. Its protein product is CAWSQGVYNEQFF.

The table lists this clone with a few counts. The DNA of the CDR3 is TGTGCCAGCAGCTTAGAGCGGGGACGAGAGTACTTC. This encodes CASSLERGREYF. The chain employs TRBV7-9 and TRBJ2-7, with 7 bases that match TRBD2. The CDR3 contains 12 residues. J gave up 11 bases and V 1 base, and 5 bases lay outside the gene matches. CDR1 and CDR2 (germline): SEHNR, FQNEAQ (reference sequence).

The genes are TRBV18 and TRBJ1-1; D perhaps matches TRBD1 (6 bases). With 0 bases removed from V and 1 base from J, the gap between germline ends came to 12 bases. The CDR3 is 16 amino acids. Germline V gives CDR1 KGHSH, CDR2 LQKENI. The CDR3 is CASSPPQGGWNTEAFF. The CDR3 DNA reads as TGTGCCAGCTCACCACCGCAAGGGGGTTGGAACACTGAAGCTTTCTTT.

There are a few counts of this clone. The chain links TRBV25-1 to TRBJ2-5, with D uncertain. The CDR3 is made up of 16 amino acids. The ends were cut back, 3 bases at V and 1 base at J, with 15 bases in the middle. Germline loops: CDR1 MGHDK, CDR2 SYGVNS. CDR3 in DNA: TGTGCCAGCAGTGACCCCGTGGAGCCCCTCCAAGAGACCCAGTACTTC. It codes for CASSDPVEPLQETQYF.

V and J are TRBV29-1 and TRBJ2-1, with 14 positions matching TRBD2. The ends lost 6 bases at V and 0 bases at J; junction bases unmatched: 1. The CDR3 covers 15 residues. The germline gives CDR1 SQVTM, CDR2 ANQGSEA. This CDR3 is CSVGTSGSSYNEQFF. The CDR3 bases are TGCAGCGTGGGGACTAGCGGGAGCTCCTACAATGAGCAGTTCTTC.

The chain links TRBV30 to TRBJ1-1, with D hard to call. The CDR3 loop spans 15 amino acids. Per the germline V gene, CDR1 is GTSNPN and CDR2 is SVGIG (reference sequence). V was shortened by 7 bases and J by 1 base, with 19 bases between the two germline ends. In DNA, the CDR3 is TGTGCCTCCCACCCGACGGAGATACCGAACACTGAAGCTTTCTTT. Translated: CASHPTEIPNTEAFF.

The chain recombines TRBV11-2 with TRBJ1-4, with D possibly matching TRBD1 (5 bases). CDR1 is SGHAT, CDR2 FQNNGV, per germline. This CDR3 comprises 14 residues. V dropped 1 base and J dropped 5 bases, with 8 bases sitting between them. The DNA for the CDR3 is TGTGCCAGCAGCTTAGGGACAAGGAATGAAAAACTGTTTTTT. It translates to CASSLGTRNEKLFF.